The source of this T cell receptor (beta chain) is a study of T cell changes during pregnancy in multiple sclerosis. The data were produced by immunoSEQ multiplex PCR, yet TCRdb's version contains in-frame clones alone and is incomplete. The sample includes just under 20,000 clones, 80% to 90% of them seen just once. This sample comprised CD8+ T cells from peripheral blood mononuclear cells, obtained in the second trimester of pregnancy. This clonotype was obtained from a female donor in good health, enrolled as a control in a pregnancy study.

The chain's CDR3 is CASSLRTSGSYETQYF. In DNA form, the CDR3 reads TGTGCCAGCAGTTTACGGACTAGCGGGAGTTATGAGACCCAGTACTTC. The gene calls are TRBV27 and TRBJ2-5, with TRBD2 matching 13 bases. V lost 2 bases and J lost 5; bases outside the gene matches: 5. The CDR3 extends over 16 amino acids. Germline values: CDR1 MNHEY, CDR2 SMNVEV (reference sequence).